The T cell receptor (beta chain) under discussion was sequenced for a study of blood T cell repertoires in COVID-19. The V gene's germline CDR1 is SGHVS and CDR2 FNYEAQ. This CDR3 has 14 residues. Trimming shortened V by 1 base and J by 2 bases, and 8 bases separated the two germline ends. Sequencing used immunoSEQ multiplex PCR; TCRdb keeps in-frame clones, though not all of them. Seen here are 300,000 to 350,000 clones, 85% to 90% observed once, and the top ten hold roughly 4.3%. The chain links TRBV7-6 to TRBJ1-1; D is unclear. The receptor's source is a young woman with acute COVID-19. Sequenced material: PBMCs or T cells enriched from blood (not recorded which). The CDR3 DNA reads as TGTGCCAGCAGCTTAGTCGCAGAAAACACTGAAGCTTTCTTT. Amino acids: CASSLVAENTEAFF.